The rows below give T cell receptor beta chains drawn from one sample of a study of blood T cell repertoires in COVID-19. Some clones are missing from TCRdb's copy, which holds only in-frame ones; the method was immunoSEQ multiplex PCR. The sample holds approximately 260,000 clones, 89% seen once. Input material: peripheral blood. These receptors originate from a man aged 50-59 years with acute or convalescent COVID-19. CDR3s leave out the opening cysteine and the closing phenylalanine or tryptophan. Fields, in order: V gene, J gene, CDR3 protein.

V gene: TRBV15; J gene: TRBJ1-1; CDR3 protein: ATSREGGRQNTEAF
V gene: TRBV9; J gene: TRBJ2-7; CDR3 protein: ASSKQGFSYEQY
V gene: TRBV25-1; J gene: TRBJ2-1; CDR3 protein: ASSGGRGGYNEQF
V gene: TRBV10-3; J gene: TRBJ1-1; CDR3 protein: AISAQGNTEAF
V gene: TRBV9; J gene: TRBJ2-6; CDR3 protein: ASSLRPTDSGANVLT
V gene: TRBV6-4; J gene: TRBJ1-1; CDR3 protein: ASRGGGSATEAF
V gene: TRBV19; J gene: TRBJ1-1; CDR3 protein: ASTFGGVGFTEAF
V gene: TRBV12-1; J gene: TRBJ1-2; CDR3 protein: ASSFVDRAYGYT
V gene: TRBV9; J gene: TRBJ2-5; CDR3 protein: ASSPQTGWETQY
V gene: TRBV5-6; J gene: TRBJ1-1; CDR3 protein: ASLIVPGTEAF
V gene: TRBV23-1; J gene: TRBJ1-6; CDR3 protein: ASSQRPRRDRVSRSPLH
V gene: TRBV14; J gene: TRBJ2-1; CDR3 protein: ASSQGDSSGEQF
V gene: TRBV9; J gene: TRBJ1-4; CDR3 protein: ASSVEGRNEKLF
V gene: TRBV10-3; J gene: TRBJ1-2; CDR3 protein: AIRNADYGYT
V gene: TRBV6-6; J gene: TRBJ1-1; CDR3 protein: ASSQQDRGLAEAF
V gene: TRBV6-5; J gene: TRBJ1-4; CDR3 protein: ASRDGTALGEKLF
V gene: TRBV4-1; J gene: TRBJ2-1; CDR3 protein: ASSPREGPYNEQF
V gene: TRBV30; J gene: TRBJ2-7; CDR3 protein: AWSVLPYEQY
V gene: TRBV24-1; J gene: TRBJ1-5; CDR3 protein: ATTGTGGRQPQH
V gene: TRBV5-1; J gene: TRBJ2-7; CDR3 protein: ASSLLTGDYEQY
V gene: TRBV6-1; J gene: TRBJ1-2; CDR3 protein: ASSARQGGSPNYGYT
V gene: TRBV25-1; J gene: TRBJ2-7; CDR3 protein: ASSEWDRVGYEQY
V gene: TRBV5-1; J gene: TRBJ2-3; CDR3 protein: ASSLFSPGGASTDTQY
V gene: TRBV10-1; J gene: TRBJ1-5; CDR3 protein: ASSAGVNQPQH
V gene: TRBV30; J gene: TRBJ2-1; CDR3 protein: AWSMSYNEQF
V gene: TRBV5-5; J gene: TRBJ2-7; CDR3 protein: AIPAGPYEQY
V gene: TRBV15; J gene: TRBJ1-3; CDR3 protein: ATEQGSGNTIY
V gene: TRBV19; J gene: TRBJ1-5; CDR3 protein: ASSWTGRRNQPQH
V gene: TRBV30; J gene: TRBJ1-1; CDR3 protein: AWIRGNTEAF
V gene: TRBV5-6; J gene: TRBJ2-1; CDR3 protein: ASSRSGYEQF
V gene: TRBV7-3; J gene: TRBJ2-7; CDR3 protein: ASSPGAGLAYEQY
V gene: TRBV10-3; J gene: TRBJ2-4; CDR3 protein: AISAPGVAKNIQY
V gene: TRBV7-2; J gene: TRBJ2-5; CDR3 protein: ASSLGALILTQY
V gene: TRBV21-1; J gene: TRBJ2-7; CDR3 protein: ASSPPGLGKRGAPYEQY
V gene: TRBV9; J gene: TRBJ1-1; CDR3 protein: ASSVDGAGGVNTEAF
V gene: TRBV4-1; J gene: TRBJ1-3; CDR3 protein: ASSQDLLFSGNTIY
V gene: TRBV5-5; J gene: TRBJ1-5; CDR3 protein: ASSLAGAWDQPQH
V gene: TRBV29-1; J gene: TRBJ2-1; CDR3 protein: SVVPQDGAGSYNEQF
V gene: TRBV12-5; J gene: TRBJ1-2; CDR3 protein: ASGLVDRGGYT
V gene: TRBV9; J gene: TRBJ1-2; CDR3 protein: ASSHRDQQNYGYT
V gene: TRBV3-1/TRBV3-2; J gene: TRBJ1-2; CDR3 protein: ASSSGGALRGYT
V gene: TRBV21-1; J gene: TRBJ2-7; CDR3 protein: ASSPGGLWDEQY
V gene: TRBV5-1; J gene: TRBJ1-1; CDR3 protein: ASSADTGVPEAF
V gene: TRBV7-3; J gene: TRBJ2-1; CDR3 protein: ASSETGGGYNEQF
V gene: TRBV4-2; J gene: TRBJ1-2; CDR3 protein: ASSQDVKEGGYT
V gene: TRBV19; J gene: TRBJ2-7; CDR3 protein: ASSLAGGSYEQY
V gene: TRBV5-6; J gene: TRBJ1-2; CDR3 protein: ASSAMYPGYGYT
V gene: TRBV10-3; J gene: TRBJ1-1; CDR3 protein: AISEKQPNTEAF
V gene: TRBV7-3; J gene: TRBJ2-1; CDR3 protein: ASSQSTGVNEQF